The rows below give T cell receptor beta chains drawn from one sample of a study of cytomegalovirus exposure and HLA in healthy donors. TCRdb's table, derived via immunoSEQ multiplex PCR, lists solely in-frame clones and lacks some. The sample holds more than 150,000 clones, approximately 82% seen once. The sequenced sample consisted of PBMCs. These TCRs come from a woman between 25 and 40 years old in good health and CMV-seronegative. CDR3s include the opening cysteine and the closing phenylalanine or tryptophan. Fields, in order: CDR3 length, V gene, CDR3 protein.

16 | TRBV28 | CASSFVSPSGNNEQFF
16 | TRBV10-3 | CAISEGAGVGTDTQYF
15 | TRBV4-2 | CASSQGGGDSYEQYF
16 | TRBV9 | CASSVGSWGDTGELFF
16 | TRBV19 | CASTTTGGAGTGELFF
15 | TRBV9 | CASSVGGTGGTEAFF
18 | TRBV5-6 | CASSLWGAGGSSYNEQFF
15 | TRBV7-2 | CASSLVVGGPIDPYF
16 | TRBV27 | CASSHGGSGRRNIQYF
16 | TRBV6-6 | CASSYPTGLAQETQYF
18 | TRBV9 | CASSPSSGQRIAKNIQYF
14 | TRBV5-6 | CASSLAWSSYEQYF
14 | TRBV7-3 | CASSLDVGNYEQYF
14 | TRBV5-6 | CASSFRGIDTEAFF
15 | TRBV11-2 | CASSLWIPGGNEQFF
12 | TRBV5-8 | CASTLTSAQQFF
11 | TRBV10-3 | CAIRVGLSLYF
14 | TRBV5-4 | CASSLGGQVDGYTF
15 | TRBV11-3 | CASSLGGTLRETQYF
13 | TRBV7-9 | CASRTGAYNEQFF
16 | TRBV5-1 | CASSLVGTGDNYEQYF
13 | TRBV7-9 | CARGGPSTDTQYF
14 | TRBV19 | CASSPAAGLYGYTF
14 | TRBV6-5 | CASSRAQTVDGYTF
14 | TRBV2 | CASSEGGNNYEQYF
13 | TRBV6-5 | CASSYGTVYGYTF
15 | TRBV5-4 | CASSTSGRADNEQFF
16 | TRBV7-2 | CASSLVFGGPRGELFF
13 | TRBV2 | CASSRRTAGELFF
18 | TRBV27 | CASRLGTETYSNTGELFF
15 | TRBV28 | CASSYRGTGSYEQYF
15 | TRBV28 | CASSSSDRFNSPLHF
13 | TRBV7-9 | CASSLGTVNEQYF
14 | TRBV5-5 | CASSPPSEPDTQYF
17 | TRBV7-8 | CASSLGWTQNSNQPQHF
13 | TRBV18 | CASSPGGADGYTF
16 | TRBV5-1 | CASSRLAGGGYNEQFF
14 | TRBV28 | CASSRQGHNYGYTF
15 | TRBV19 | CASSMSSTGTDTQYF
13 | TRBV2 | CASSVQVGETQYF
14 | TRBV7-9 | CASRSGTRTGELFF
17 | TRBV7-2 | CASSSTVGVAGAYEQYF
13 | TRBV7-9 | CASSLSGRGEQYF
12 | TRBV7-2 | CASSLGGGEQYF
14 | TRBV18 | CASSPQEGHNEQFF
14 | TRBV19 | CASSIKRGSQPQHF
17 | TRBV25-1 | CASSAVGQGASDGELFF
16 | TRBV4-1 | CASSQDVTSGYYEQYF
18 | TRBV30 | CAWSVGTGYTRGNQPQHF
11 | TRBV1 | CTSTVLSPLHF
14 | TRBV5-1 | CASSPGQMNTEAFF
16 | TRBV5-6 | CASSLVPGQGILGAFF
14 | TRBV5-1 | CASSSGQGPYEQYF
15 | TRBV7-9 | CSSSGESRGTHEQYF
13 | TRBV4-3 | CASSQGGSYEQYF